Following are 14 T cell receptor beta chains from one sample sequenced in a study of T cell repertoires in cytomegalovirus infection. TCRdb re-derived calls from the reads in MiXCR, one entry per CDR3 protein. The top ten clones hold around 2.5% of a sample with about 310,000 distinct CDR3 sequences, 8% to 10% of them seen once. Sequencing used PBMCs. The source of these receptors is a human donor in good health (CMV status not recorded). Some clones in this sample may be carry-over from other donors' samples.

The rearrangement joins TRBV7-9 to TRBJ1-6; 9 positions agree with TRBD1. Germline V gene lookup returns CDR1 SEHNR and CDR2 FQNEAQ (reference sequence). Unmatched junction bases numbered 9, after V lost 5 bases and J lost 7 bases. The CDR3 spans 16 residues. The CDR3 DNA sequence: TGTGCCAGCAGCCGGACAGGGGAGAACAAAAATTCACCCCTCCACTTT. Its protein product is CASSRTGENKNSPLHF.

This clonotype was seen many times. V and J are TRBV6-2 or TRBV6-3 and TRBJ2-1; D is undetermined. There are 14 residues in the CDR3. Germline CDR1 and CDR2: MNHEY and SVGEGT. The germline V and J ends were trimmed by 7 bases and 3 bases, with 13 bases remaining between them. CDR3 protein: CASISRRFYNEQFF. The CDR3 DNA reads as TGTGCCAGCATTAGCAGACGGTTCTACAATGAGCAGTTCTTC.

Ten or more counts support this clonotype. CDR3 sequence (DNA): TGCAGTGCTAAGCAGGCAAGATATAGCAATCAGCCCCAGCATTTT. It yields the protein CSAKQARYSNQPQHF. The V and J genes are TRBV20-1 and TRBJ1-5; D is unclear. Deletions cut 4 bases from V and 0 bases from J, with 13 bases between. This CDR3 has 15 residues. The germline V gene encodes CDR1 DFQATT and CDR2 SNEGSKA (reference sequence).

This clonotype was detected only once. This rearrangement joins TRBV7-9 to TRBJ2-5; the D is unclear. The germline gives CDR1 SEHNR, CDR2 FQNEAQ (reference sequence). The CDR3 extends over 15 amino acids. V was pared by 5 bases and J by 3 bases, with 16 bases between. The CDR3: CASSPRESREETQYF. The CDR3 nucleotides are TGTGCCAGCAGCCCTAGAGAATCGCGTGAAGAGACCCAGTACTTC.

Many counts were recorded for this clonotype. The genes are TRBV5-1 and TRBJ2-5; 10 positions agree with TRBD1. Unmatched junction bases numbered 6, after V lost 4 bases and J lost 3 bases. The CDR3 is made up of 15 amino acids. CDR1 and CDR2 from the germline V gene are SGHRS and YFSETQ. The CDR3 spells CASSIDGTGEETQYF. The CDR3 DNA follows: TGCGCCAGCAGCATAGACGGGACAGGGGAAGAGACCCAGTACTTC.

The rearrangement joins TRBV6-6 to TRBJ1-3; 8 bases map to TRBD1. Germline values: CDR1 MNHNY, CDR2 SVGAGI (reference sequence). This CDR3 comprises 17 residues. The V segment lost 5 bases and the J segment 0 bases; nucleotides outside the gene matches: 9. The CDR3 sequence is CASSPGQGKPSGNTIYF. DNA for the CDR3: TGTGCCAGCAGTCCCGGACAGGGAAAACCCTCTGGAAACACCATATATTTT.

This chain connects TRBV28 to TRBJ2-1; 11 bases line up with TRBD2. The germline gives CDR1 MDHEN, CDR2 SYDVKM. The CDR3 is made up of 15 amino acids. V lost 8 bases to trimming and J lost 7 bases; unmatched junction nucleotides: 10. Here the CDR3 reads CASLVAGGPTNEQFF. The CDR3 DNA reads as TGTGCCAGCTTGGTAGCGGGGGGGCCGACAAATGAGCAGTTCTTC.

The table lists this clonotype with many counts. The V call is TRBV7-2, the J call TRBJ1-5; perhaps TRBD1 as D (6 bases). V was trimmed by 4 bases and J by 6 bases, leaving 16 bases between them. The CDR3 is made up of 15 amino acids. Germline assignment: CDR1 SGHTA and CDR2 FQGNSA. The CDR3 region is CASSSLGDMLQPQHF. In DNA, the CDR3 is TGTGCCAGCAGCTCCCTTGGGGACATGCTTCAGCCCCAGCATTTT.

This clonotype occurred many times. The rearrangement links TRBV4-2 to TRBJ1-4; TRBD1 might be the D (5 bases). The CDR3 is made up of 15 amino acids. The V end lost 1 base, the J end lost 14 bases, and 20 bases lay between the germline ends. Germline V gene sequence: CDR1 LGHNA, CDR2 YNFKEQ. CDR3 sequence: CASSQVRGMTVDLFF. CDR3 nucleotide sequence: TGTGCCAGCAGCCAAGTCCGGGGGATGACGGTCGATCTGTTTTTT.

This clonotype was counted at least ten times. The chain uses TRBV7-8 and TRBJ1-2; no definite D call. CDR3 size: 13 residues. Germline V CDR1 and CDR2: SGHVS, FQNEAQ. Deletions cut 5 bases from V and 8 bases from J, with 15 bases between. In DNA, the CDR3 is TGTGCCAGCAGCACCGACGGGCGCAGGGGCTACACCTTC. Encoded protein: CASSTDGRRGYTF. Drawing the rest from reference TRBV7-8 and TRBJ1-2, the complete variable domain is GAGVSQSPRYKVAKRGQDVALRCDPISGHVSLFWYQQALGQGPEFLTYFQNEAQLDKSGLPSDRFFAERPEGSVSTLKIQRTQQEDSAVYLCASSTDGRRGYTFGSGTRLTVV.

This clonotype has at least ten counts. The DNA is left out, because the CDR3 cannot be placed on it with certainty; the CDR3 is given as TCRdb lists it. The rearrangement uses TRBV19 and TRBJ1-2; the D call in the table, TRBD1, was not verified against the DNA. Germline assignment: CDR1 LNHDA and CDR2 SQIVND (reference sequence). Counting both end residues, the CDR3 totals 14 amino acids. CDR3 loop: CASTSGQGYYGYTF.

This clonotype came up many times. The V call is TRBV7-2, the J call TRBJ2-5; D perhaps matches TRBD2 (6 bases). Trimming pared 1 base from V and 5 bases from J, leaving 11 bases between. This CDR3 has 14 amino acids. CDR1 SGHTA and CDR2 FQGNSA come from the germline V gene. The CDR3 region is CASSLGVSGETQYF. The CDR3 nucleotides are TGTGCCAGCAGCTTAGGGGTTAGCGGCGAGACCCAGTACTTC.

This clonotype was seen a few times. This CDR3 reads CASSQAFYGYTF. For the CDR3, the DNA is TGTGCCAGCAGCCAAGCGTTCTATGGCTACACCTTC. J is TRBJ1-2 and V is TRBV14; D is undetermined. The CDR3 runs 12 residues. Germline CDR1 reads SGHDN; CDR2 reads FVKESK. V was shortened by 1 base and J by 4 bases, with 4 bases between the two germline ends.

This clonotype was picked up many times. V usage is TRBV6-1 and J usage is TRBJ1-6, with D hard to call. The CDR3 covers 14 residues. Germline-derived CDR1 and CDR2 are MNHNS and SASEGT. The germline V and J ends were trimmed by 1 base and 10 bases, with 11 bases remaining between them. The CDR3 loop reads CASSEERGYSPLHF. The CDR3 bases are TGTGCCAGCAGTGAAGAGCGGGGTTACTCACCCCTCCACTTT.